Listed below are T cell receptor beta chains from one sample, sequenced in a study of T cells in Graves' hyperthyroidism and ophthalmopathy. TCRdb re-called the multiplex PCR reads through MiXCR, storing one row per CDR3 protein. Of 730,000 or so distinct CDR3 sequences listed, approximately 18% are singletons. The sample consisted of blood. The source is a woman aged 45-60 years with Graves' hyperthyroidism that later progressed to Graves' ophthalmopathy. Each CDR3 is given with its conserved first and last residue.

v_call,cdr3_aa
TRBV2,CASSEAVRTGLQPQHF
TRBV28,CASSPRPQYSNQPQHF
TRBV2,CASSELSRGPYYGYTF
TRBV18,CASSPSHRENQPQHF
TRBV5-6,CASSVDGGGNQPQHF
TRBV9,CASSVFWESSGNTIYF
TRBV13,CASSPPLRVSTEAFF
TRBV18,CASSPDARGSNTGELFF
TRBV27,CASRVGRGHLAAKNIQYF
TRBV3-1,CASSQDRSNSPLHF
TRBV18,CASSPRDRPSYEQYF
TRBV7-3,CASSFQSLDTQYF
TRBV15,CATSRDWSSGGDEQFF
TRBV10-2,CASSEASMNTEAFF
TRBV12-3/TRBV12-4,CASSFADRAQHF
TRBV3-1,CASSQDFHSETYEQYF
TRBV5-6,CASSWGGRAGTEAFF
TRBV3-1,CASSQARSGGFKGGELFF
TRBV9,CASSAGLADSSYEQYF
TRBV3-1,CASSQVPYEQYF
TRBV5-4,CASSRRTGGEETQYF
TRBV4-1,CASSHRGRGDTEAFF
TRBV6-1,CASITGGTDTQYF
TRBV11-2,CASSFSPTVQETQYF
TRBV5-4,CASSLSGVHNYGYTF
TRBV27,CASSYQGEEKLFF
TRBV2,CASSEPLGGISGNTIYF
TRBV18,CASSRQGPGYTF
TRBV9,CASSEGGGLRNEQFF